This T cell receptor (beta chain) was sequenced during a study of spatial heterogeneity in lung cancer. Study information: After resection, follow-up PBMC samples were sequenced when available, at a median of roughly two years later. Study-wide points: Ubiquitous expanded tumor TCRs surfaced in blood more at resection than they did at follow-up.

Noted time point: blood at routine non-recurrence follow-up after resection. Researchers sequenced whole RNA taken from tumor, nontumor lung or frozen PBMC without sorting. The library protocol tagged each TCR cDNA with a unique molecular identifier. MiXCR, applied by TCRdb to the 5' RACE reads, yields one record per CDR3 protein. The sample contains more than 25,000 distinct CDR3 sequences, approximately 5.1% of which appear only once. Germline CDR1 and CDR2: DFQATT and SNEGSKA (reference sequence). V gave up 2 bases and J gave up 4 bases; unmatched junction bases: 14. CDR3 length: 18 residues. This clonotype has only a few counts. Its antigen is not known.

The receptor was isolated from a female donor with early-stage non-small cell lung cancer. The sample in question was PBMCs, obtained at follow-up. The rearrangement joins TRBV20-1 to TRBJ2-2; 9 positions match TRBD2. The CDR3 DNA sequence: TGCAGTGCTAGACCGATAACCCTGACTAGCGGTGGCACCGGGGAGCTGTTTTTT. This translates into CSARPITLTSGGTGELFF.